This is a list of T cell receptor beta chains from one sample in a study of response to subunit inactivated influenza vaccine. TCRdb passed the RT-PCR reads through MiXCR, listing each CDR3 protein once. This table has some 150,000 distinct CDR3 sequences, 10% to 15% appearing once. The same data also went into a second study, on T cells expressing NK-cell markers.

The sample here was CD8+ T cells sorted from PBMCs, taken about 13 days after vaccination. These receptors were obtained from a man aged 45-60 years who received an inactivated influenza vaccine. CDR3s include the opening cysteine and the closing phenylalanine or tryptophan. The D gene is left open where the match is weak. Some rows have no size entry. The others give once, few or many, or a class for an expanded clone.

j_gene: TRBJ2-7
abundance: .
d_gene: .
v_gene: TRBV28
CDR3nt: TGTGCCAGCAGTCGGGACCGAGTCCTTTACGAGCAGTACTTC
CDR3aa: CASSRDRVLYEQYF

j_gene: TRBJ2-5
abundance: many
d_gene: TRBD2
v_gene: TRBV7-9
CDR3nt: TGTGCCAGCAGCCCTAGCGGGGGGGCCCGAGAGACCCAGTACTTC
CDR3aa: CASSPSGGARETQYF

j_gene: TRBJ2-1
abundance: few
d_gene: TRBD2
v_gene: TRBV20-1
CDR3nt: TGCAGTGCTACAAGACTAGCGGCCTACAATGAGCAGTTCTTC
CDR3aa: CSATRLAAYNEQFF

j_gene: TRBJ2-3
abundance: few
d_gene: TRBD2
v_gene: TRBV12-3/TRBV12-4
CDR3nt: TGTGCCAGCAGACTTGCGGGAGGGAGAGAGGATACGCAGTATTTT
CDR3aa: CASRLAGGREDTQYF

j_gene: TRBJ2-3
abundance: .
d_gene: .
v_gene: TRBV6-5
CDR3nt: TGTGCCAGCAGTCACTTTGACGGACTCACAGATACGCAGTATTTT
CDR3aa: CASSHFDGLTDTQYF

j_gene: TRBJ2-5
abundance: few
d_gene: .
v_gene: TRBV7-9
CDR3nt: TGTGCCAGCAGCTTACTATACGAGGGGAGGGAGACCCAGTACTTC
CDR3aa: CASSLLYEGRETQYF

j_gene: TRBJ1-2
abundance: few
d_gene: TRBD1
v_gene: TRBV9
CDR3nt: TGTGCCAGCAGCAAGCAGGGGGGTGGCTACACCTTC
CDR3aa: CASSKQGGGYTF

j_gene: TRBJ1-1
abundance: many
d_gene: .
v_gene: TRBV29-1
CDR3nt: TGCAGCGTTGAGGGATCCATGAACACTGAAGCTTTCTTT
CDR3aa: CSVEGSMNTEAFF

j_gene: TRBJ2-7
abundance: many
d_gene: TRBD1
v_gene: TRBV2
CDR3nt: TGTGCCAAGGACAGGGGGAACGAGCAGTACTTC
CDR3aa: CAKDRGNEQYF

j_gene: TRBJ2-2
abundance: .
d_gene: .
v_gene: TRBV6-5
CDR3nt: TGTACCAGCAGTTCCGGGGCCCCCACTAACACCGGGGAGCTGTTTTTT
CDR3aa: CTSSSGAPTNTGELFF

j_gene: TRBJ1-4
abundance: .
d_gene: .
v_gene: TRBV20-1
CDR3nt: TGCAGTGCGACATACCATGAAAAACTGTTTTTT
CDR3aa: CSATYHEKLFF

j_gene: TRBJ2-1
abundance: .
d_gene: TRBD2
v_gene: TRBV7-8
CDR3nt: TGTGCCAGCAGCTTAGTAGGGAGCCCGGGACTAGCCCTCTTCAATGAGCAGTTCTTC
CDR3aa: CASSLVGSPGLALFNEQFF

j_gene: TRBJ2-1
abundance: few
d_gene: .
v_gene: TRBV28
CDR3nt: TGTGCCAGCAGGGACCGACAGAACTACAATGAGCAGTTCTTC
CDR3aa: CASRDRQNYNEQFF

j_gene: TRBJ2-3
abundance: .
d_gene: .
v_gene: TRBV27
CDR3nt: TGTGCCAGCAGTCCCACGAGGTTGGAGGGGGCCACAGATACGCAGTATTTT
CDR3aa: CASSPTRLEGATDTQYF

j_gene: TRBJ1-5
abundance: many
d_gene: TRBD1
v_gene: TRBV27
CDR3nt: TGTGCCAGCAGTCCAGGGACAGGAAATCAGCCCCAGCATTTT
CDR3aa: CASSPGTGNQPQHF

j_gene: TRBJ2-3
abundance: .
d_gene: TRBD2
v_gene: TRBV4-3
CDR3nt: TGCGCCAGCAGCCAAGATGGTCTAGCGGGAGCAGATACGCAGTATTTT
CDR3aa: CASSQDGLAGADTQYF

j_gene: TRBJ2-1
abundance: .
d_gene: TRBD1
v_gene: TRBV28
CDR3nt: TGTGCCAGCAGAATGACAGGGCTTCGTCATGAGCAGTTCTTC
CDR3aa: CASRMTGLRHEQFF

j_gene: TRBJ2-1
abundance: .
d_gene: .
v_gene: TRBV13
CDR3nt: TGTGCCAGCAGCTTAGGTAGCGGATACTACAATGAGCAGTTCTTC
CDR3aa: CASSLGSGYYNEQFF

j_gene: TRBJ1-2
abundance: .
d_gene: TRBD1
v_gene: TRBV6-1
CDR3nt: TGTGCCAGCAAGGGGGACAGCCCTTATGGCTACACCTTC
CDR3aa: CASKGDSPYGYTF

j_gene: TRBJ2-1
abundance: few
d_gene: TRBD1
v_gene: TRBV28
CDR3nt: TGTGCCAGTGGACAGGGGTTCTACAATGAGCAGTTCTTC
CDR3aa: CASGQGFYNEQFF

j_gene: TRBJ2-2
abundance: .
d_gene: .
v_gene: TRBV12-3/TRBV12-4
CDR3nt: TGTGCCAGCAGGTCCGACAGGGAGGCGAACACCGGGGAGCTGTTTTTT
CDR3aa: CASRSDREANTGELFF

j_gene: TRBJ2-5
abundance: few
d_gene: TRBD2
v_gene: TRBV6-5
CDR3nt: TGTGCCAGCAGTTACCTCACTAGCGGGGGGATCCAAGAGACCCAGTACTTC
CDR3aa: CASSYLTSGGIQETQYF

j_gene: TRBJ1-1
abundance: few
d_gene: .
v_gene: TRBV12-3/TRBV12-4
CDR3nt: TGTGCCAGCAGTCCTCCGGGACTCGGTGGCACTGAAGCTTTCTTT
CDR3aa: CASSPPGLGGTEAFF

j_gene: TRBJ2-7
abundance: .
d_gene: .
v_gene: TRBV6-1
CDR3nt: TGTGCCAGCAGTGTGAACCCAGCCTACGAGCAGTACTTC
CDR3aa: CASSVNPAYEQYF

j_gene: TRBJ2-2
abundance: few
d_gene: .
v_gene: TRBV20-1
CDR3nt: TGCAGTGCTAGCAGGACTCCCACCGGGGAGCTGTTTTTT
CDR3aa: CSASRTPTGELFF

j_gene: TRBJ2-5
abundance: many
d_gene: .
v_gene: TRBV10-1
CDR3nt: TGCGCCAGCAGTGAAGGAGAGACCCAGTACTTC
CDR3aa: CASSEGETQYF

j_gene: TRBJ2-1
abundance: few
d_gene: .
v_gene: TRBV29-1
CDR3nt: TGCAGCGTACCCCTAGCGCCCAGCTCCTACAATGAGCAGTTCTTC
CDR3aa: CSVPLAPSSYNEQFF

j_gene: TRBJ2-3
abundance: .
d_gene: .
v_gene: TRBV15
CDR3nt: TGTGCCACCAGCAGGAACGGGGGACCTTCAGTCCCACCTCAGAGCACAGATACGCAGTATTTT
CDR3aa: CATSRNGGPSVPPQSTDTQYF

j_gene: TRBJ2-2
abundance: medium-sized
d_gene: TRBD2
v_gene: TRBV13
CDR3nt: TGTGCCAGCAGCTCCAGGACTAGACGCACCGGGGAGCTGTTTTTT
CDR3aa: CASSSRTRRTGELFF